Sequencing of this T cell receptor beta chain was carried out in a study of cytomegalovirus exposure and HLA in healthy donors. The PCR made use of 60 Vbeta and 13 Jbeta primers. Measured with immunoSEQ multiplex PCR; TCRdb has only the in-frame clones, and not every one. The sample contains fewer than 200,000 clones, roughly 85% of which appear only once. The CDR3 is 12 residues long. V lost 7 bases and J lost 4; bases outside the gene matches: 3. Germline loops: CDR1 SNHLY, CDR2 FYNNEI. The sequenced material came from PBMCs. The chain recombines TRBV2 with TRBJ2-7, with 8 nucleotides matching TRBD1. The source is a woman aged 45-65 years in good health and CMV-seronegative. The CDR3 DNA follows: TGTGCCAGCAAGGGACAGGATTACGAGCAGTACTTC. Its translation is CASKGQDYEQYF.